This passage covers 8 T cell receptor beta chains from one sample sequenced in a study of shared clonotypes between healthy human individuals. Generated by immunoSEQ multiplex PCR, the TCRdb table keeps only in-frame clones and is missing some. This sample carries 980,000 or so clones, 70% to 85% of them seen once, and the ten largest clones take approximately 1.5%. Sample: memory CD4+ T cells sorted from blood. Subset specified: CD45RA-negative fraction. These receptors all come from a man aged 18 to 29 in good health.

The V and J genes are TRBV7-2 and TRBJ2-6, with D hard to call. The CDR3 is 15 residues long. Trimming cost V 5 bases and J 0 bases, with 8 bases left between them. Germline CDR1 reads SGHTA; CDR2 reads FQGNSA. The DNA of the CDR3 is TGTGCCAGCAGCCTACGTTTCTCTGGGGCCAACGTCCTGACTTTC. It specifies CASSLRFSGANVLTF. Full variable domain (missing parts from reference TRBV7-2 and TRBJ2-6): GAGVSQSPSNKVTEKGKDVELRCDPISGHTALYWYRQSLGQGLEFLIYFQGNSAPDKSGLPSDRFSAERTGGSVSTLTIQRTQQEDSAVYLCASSLRFSGANVLTFGAGSRLTVL.

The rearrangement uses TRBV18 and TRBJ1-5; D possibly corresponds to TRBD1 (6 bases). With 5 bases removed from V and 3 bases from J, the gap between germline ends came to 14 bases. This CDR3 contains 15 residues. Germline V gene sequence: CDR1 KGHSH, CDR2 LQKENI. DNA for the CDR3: TGTGCCAGCTCAGACCGGGACATGAACAATCAGCCCCAGCATTTT. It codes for CASSDRDMNNQPQHF.

The CDR3 reads CASSAQPGPQETQYF. DNA for the CDR3: TGTGCCAGCAGCGCCCAGCCTGGACCGCAAGAGACCCAGTACTTC. The chain is built from TRBV9 and TRBJ2-5; the D is unclear. CDR1 is SGDLS and CDR2 is YYNGEE in the germline V gene. Trimming stripped 3 bases from V and 2 bases from J, with 14 bases between. The CDR3 runs 15 residues.

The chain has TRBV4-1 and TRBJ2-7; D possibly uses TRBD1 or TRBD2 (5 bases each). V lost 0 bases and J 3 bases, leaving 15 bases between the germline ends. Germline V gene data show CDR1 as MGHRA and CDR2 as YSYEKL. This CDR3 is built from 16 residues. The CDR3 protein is CASSQDGTGIVYEQYF. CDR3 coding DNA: TGCGCCAGCAGCCAAGATGGGACGGGGATTGTCTACGAGCAGTACTTC.

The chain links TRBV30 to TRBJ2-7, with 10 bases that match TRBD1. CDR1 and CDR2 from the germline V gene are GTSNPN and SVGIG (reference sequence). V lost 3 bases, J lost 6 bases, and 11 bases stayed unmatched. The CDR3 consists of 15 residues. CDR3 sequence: CAWSHPGTGAGEQYF. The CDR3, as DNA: TGTGCCTGGAGCCACCCCGGGACAGGGGCAGGCGAGCAGTACTTC.

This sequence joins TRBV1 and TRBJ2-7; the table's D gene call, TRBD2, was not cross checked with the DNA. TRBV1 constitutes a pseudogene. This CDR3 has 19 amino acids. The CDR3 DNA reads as TGCACCAGCAGCCAAGGATTTCCGGGACTAGCGCCTTACTCCTACGAGCAGTACTTC. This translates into CTSSQGFPGLAPYSYEQYF.

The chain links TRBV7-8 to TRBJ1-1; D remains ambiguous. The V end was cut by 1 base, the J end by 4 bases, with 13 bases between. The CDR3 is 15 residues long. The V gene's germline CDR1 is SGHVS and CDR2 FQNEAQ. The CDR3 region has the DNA TGTGCCAGCAGCTTAGTCGGGTTAGGAAGCACTGAAGCTTTCTTT. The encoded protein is CASSLVGLGSTEAFF.

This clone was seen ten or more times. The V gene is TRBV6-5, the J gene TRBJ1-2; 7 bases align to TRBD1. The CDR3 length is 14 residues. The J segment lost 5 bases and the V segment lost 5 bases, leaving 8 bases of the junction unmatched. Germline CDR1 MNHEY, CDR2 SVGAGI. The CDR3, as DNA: TGTGCCAGCAGTGAATCCGGGACAGTGTATGGCTACACCTTC. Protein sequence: CASSESGTVYGYTF.